This T cell receptor beta chain was recovered during a study of blood T cell repertoires in COVID-19. Turning to the study itself: COVID-19 samples, acute and convalescent, were from the United States, Italy and Spain. PBMCs, B-cell-depleted T cells, or T cells were the source of the cDNA or gDNA that made up the material.

The CDR3 is 11 residues long. With 7 bases removed from V and 6 bases from J, the gap between germline ends came to 11 bases. From germline, CDR1 is SGHTS and CDR2 YDEGEE. Authors' methods: Scientists estimated how many nucleated cells there were by amplifying reference gene primers. TCRdb's copy holds only in-frame clones and misses some; the assay was immunoSEQ multiplex PCR. For V, J and clone size, that table is used; D and trimming come from the DNA. Seen here are about 27,000 clones, around 81% observed once, and the top ten hold roughly 71%. This clonotype was obtained from a man aged 70-80 years with acute or convalescent COVID-19. This sequence joins TRBV5-8 and TRBJ2-7; tentatively, D is TRBD2 (6 bases). Sequencing used peripheral blood. CDR3 sequence: CASFGGGEQYF. The CDR3 region has the DNA TGTGCCAGCTTCGGGGGTGGCGAGCAGTACTTC.